This T cell receptor beta chain came from a study of shared clonotypes between healthy human individuals. Points from the study as a whole: Naive CD4 clonotypes were shared across a handful of donors at about 5%. Collection of samples was limited to blood; tissue repertoires likely differ.

On this clone: Its antigen is undetermined. The same CDR3 is also encoded by other DNA sequences in this sample.

V dropped 2 bases and J dropped 3 bases, with 8 bases sitting between them. This CDR3 has 14 residues. CDR1 and CDR2 from the germline V gene are SGDLS and YYNGEE. CD45RO negativity and positive selection for CCR7 defined naive CD8 cells, a population that excluded terminally differentiated effector memory CD45RA+ cells. Sequencing was performed with immunoSEQ multiplex PCR; in TCRdb, only in-frame clones are kept and a portion is missing. The top ten clones hold roughly 1.1% of a sample with some 2.1 million clones, about 95% of them seen once. Sequences were obtained from naive CD8+ T cells sorted from blood. This clonotype originated in a young man in good health. The gene calls are TRBV9 and TRBJ2-2; a possible D gene is TRBD1 (5 bases). CDR3 loop: CASSVQGDTGELFF. CDR3 coding DNA: TGTGCCAGCAGCGTCCAGGGCGACACCGGGGAGCTGTTTTTT.